These T cell receptor beta chains were read from a single sample in a study of cytomegalovirus exposure and HLA in healthy donors. Sequencing used immunoSEQ multiplex PCR; TCRdb keeps in-frame clones, though not all of them. The sample lists 150,000 to 200,000 clones; less than 90% were seen once. The specimen sequenced was PBMCs. These receptors originate from a man aged 45-65 years in good health and CMV-seronegative. CDR3s include the opening cysteine and the closing phenylalanine or tryptophan. Fields, in order: J gene, clone size, V gene, CDR3 protein. The size field is filled for only some rows; it gives once, few, many or a size class.

j_call: TRBJ1-5; clone_size: -; v_call: TRBV28; cdr3_aa: CASGDRGGFGQPQHF
j_call: TRBJ2-3; clone_size: -; v_call: TRBV4-2; cdr3_aa: CASSPSDLRTDTQYF
j_call: TRBJ2-5; clone_size: -; v_call: TRBV18; cdr3_aa: CASSPVLQQETQYF
j_call: TRBJ1-2; clone_size: -; v_call: TRBV7-3; cdr3_aa: CASSLGESSYGYTF
j_call: TRBJ2-1; clone_size: -; v_call: TRBV4-3; cdr3_aa: CASSQDGTGGLFEQFF
j_call: TRBJ1-1; clone_size: -; v_call: TRBV9; cdr3_aa: CASSVQGAGTEAFF
j_call: TRBJ2-7; clone_size: -; v_call: TRBV10-3; cdr3_aa: CAIQGTGFSIEQYF
j_call: TRBJ2-6; clone_size: -; v_call: TRBV7-3; cdr3_aa: CASSSLGVGANVLTF
j_call: TRBJ1-4; clone_size: -; v_call: TRBV7-2; cdr3_aa: CASSYRVDEKLFF
j_call: TRBJ2-2; clone_size: -; v_call: TRBV5-1; cdr3_aa: CASSLLYTGELFF
j_call: -; clone_size: -; v_call: TRBV2; cdr3_aa: CASSERLAEPNYEQYF
j_call: TRBJ2-7; clone_size: -; v_call: TRBV11-2; cdr3_aa: CASSSDRGHYEQYF
j_call: TRBJ2-1; clone_size: -; v_call: TRBV9; cdr3_aa: CASSVAPSGYNEQFF
j_call: TRBJ1-5; clone_size: few; v_call: TRBV30; cdr3_aa: CAWSEQGDQPQHF
j_call: TRBJ1-2; clone_size: -; v_call: TRBV28; cdr3_aa: CASRLPVVTTGGYTF
j_call: TRBJ2-3; clone_size: -; v_call: TRBV7-2; cdr3_aa: CASSLSGLNTDTQYF
j_call: TRBJ1-6; clone_size: once; v_call: TRBV7-9; cdr3_aa: CASSLSQRNSPLHF
j_call: TRBJ1-3; clone_size: once; v_call: TRBV14; cdr3_aa: CASSQLGNTIYF
j_call: TRBJ2-7; clone_size: once; v_call: TRBV11-3; cdr3_aa: CASSPGTSANYEQYF
j_call: TRBJ1-1; clone_size: -; v_call: TRBV5-1; cdr3_aa: CASSLERGGDTEAFF
j_call: TRBJ1-1; clone_size: -; v_call: TRBV14; cdr3_aa: CASSQGTGGGGEAFF
j_call: TRBJ1-6; clone_size: -; v_call: TRBV6-4; cdr3_aa: CTSSGTAGNSPLHF
j_call: TRBJ2-7; clone_size: -; v_call: TRBV20-1; cdr3_aa: CSGKSIRGQYF
j_call: TRBJ2-7; clone_size: once; v_call: TRBV27; cdr3_aa: CASSRDRGYEQYF
j_call: TRBJ1-1; clone_size: -; v_call: TRBV7-2; cdr3_aa: CASSLGGEWTEAFF
j_call: TRBJ1-4; clone_size: -; v_call: TRBV4-3; cdr3_aa: CASSRMGHGNNEKLFF
j_call: TRBJ1-4; clone_size: -; v_call: TRBV6-6; cdr3_aa: CASSSRSNEKLFF
j_call: TRBJ2-3; clone_size: -; v_call: TRBV18; cdr3_aa: CASSPEWLAADTQYF
j_call: TRBJ2-1; clone_size: -; v_call: TRBV6-1; cdr3_aa: CASRRREGSYNEQFF
j_call: TRBJ2-3; clone_size: -; v_call: TRBV2; cdr3_aa: CASRSMGGLAGATSTDTQYF
j_call: TRBJ2-7; clone_size: -; v_call: TRBV19; cdr3_aa: CASRSTGGVEQYF
j_call: TRBJ1-1; clone_size: -; v_call: TRBV2; cdr3_aa: CASSTQGRRTEAFF
j_call: TRBJ2-5; clone_size: -; v_call: TRBV19; cdr3_aa: CASSTRQGSETQYF
j_call: TRBJ2-5; clone_size: -; v_call: TRBV19; cdr3_aa: CASSNQGRETQYF
j_call: TRBJ1-1; clone_size: once; v_call: TRBV6-5; cdr3_aa: CASSYSTGHGAFF
j_call: TRBJ1-3; clone_size: -; v_call: TRBV5-1; cdr3_aa: CASSYAADLGNTIYF
j_call: TRBJ1-6; clone_size: -; v_call: TRBV7-2; cdr3_aa: CASSLPNSPLHF
j_call: TRBJ2-4; clone_size: -; v_call: TRBV4-1; cdr3_aa: CASSQGGTGGMYIQYF
j_call: TRBJ1-1; clone_size: -; v_call: TRBV15; cdr3_aa: CATSRDTRRPVYTEAFF
j_call: TRBJ2-3; clone_size: -; v_call: TRBV5-4; cdr3_aa: CASSLGSPSGRSDTQYF
j_call: TRBJ2-4; clone_size: -; v_call: TRBV7-9; cdr3_aa: CASSALGGPGGPGKNIQYF
j_call: TRBJ1-1; clone_size: -; v_call: TRBV7-9; cdr3_aa: CSSSIRTGSTEAFF
j_call: TRBJ1-1; clone_size: once; v_call: TRBV2; cdr3_aa: CASRLGMAMNTEAFF
j_call: TRBJ2-4; clone_size: once; v_call: TRBV30; cdr3_aa: CAWSVQFGNIQYF
j_call: TRBJ1-1; clone_size: -; v_call: TRBV5-1; cdr3_aa: CASRSSFTFF
j_call: TRBJ2-1; clone_size: -; v_call: TRBV6-4; cdr3_aa: CASSSVGGEQFF